This passage covers 20 T cell receptor beta chains from one sample sequenced in a study of cytomegalovirus exposure and HLA in healthy donors. The data were produced by immunoSEQ multiplex PCR, yet TCRdb's version contains in-frame clones alone and is incomplete. The sample includes 90,000 or so clones, around 85% of them seen just once. Sequencing was done on a sample of PBMCs. The receptors were gathered from a man aged 18 to 29 in good health and CMV-seropositive.

The J gene is TRBJ2-7, the V gene TRBV6-1, with TRBD1 matching 7 bases. Trimming cost V 9 bases and J 2 bases; bases outside gene matches: 7. CDR1 is MNHNS, CDR2 SASEGT, per germline. The CDR3 has 13 residues. CDR3 region: CASYGTVTYEQYF. CDR3 nucleotide sequence: TGTGCCAGTTACGGGACAGTAACCTACGAGCAGTACTTC.

The chain uses TRBV19 and TRBJ1-1, with no clear D. The CDR3 runs 13 residues. Germline V CDR1 and CDR2: LNHDA, SQIVND (reference sequence). V gave up 4 bases and J gave up 1 base, with 7 bases separating them. The DNA of the CDR3 is TGTGCCAGTAGTACGCAGTGGAACACTGAAGCTTTCTTT. It encodes CASSTQWNTEAFF.

The genes are TRBV9 and TRBJ2-1; TRBD2 agrees at 11 bases. Germline lookup yields CDR1 SGDLS and CDR2 YYNGEE. J was trimmed by 7 bases and V by 0 bases; bases with no gene match: 6. The CDR3 consists of 16 residues. The CDR3 nucleotides are TGTGCCAGCAGCGTAGAACTAGCGGGGGCGAAGAATGAGCAGTTCTTC. It specifies CASSVELAGAKNEQFF.

The chain couples TRBV4-1 to TRBJ2-5, with D perhaps matching TRBD2 (5 bases). The CDR3 sequence is 14 residues long. Germline CDR1 is MGHRA and CDR2 is YSYEKL. Between the trimmed V and J ends, which lost 2 bases and 2 bases, there was a span of 9 bases. CDR3 residues: CASSQIGSQETQYF. CDR3 sequence (DNA): TGCGCCAGCAGCCAAATTGGGAGTCAAGAGACCCAGTACTTC.

This chain joins TRBV28 and TRBJ2-3; TRBD2 aligns across 12 bases. Germline assignment: CDR1 MDHEN and CDR2 SYDVKM. CDR3 length: 16 amino acids. Trimming removed 6 bases from V and 1 base from J; junction bases left unmatched: 5. The CDR3 DNA sequence: TGTGCCAGCAGAGCCGGACTAGCGGGACGCACAGATACGCAGTATTTT. Translation: CASRAGLAGRTDTQYF.

This chain links TRBV28 with TRBJ2-7; 7 bases map to TRBD1. Germline values: CDR1 MDHEN, CDR2 SYDVKM. Germline trimming cut 5 bases from V and 3 bases from J; bases unmatched to any gene: 10. The CDR3 is 15 residues long. The DNA of the CDR3 is TGTGCCAGCAGTGTACTCCGGGACAGACACTACGAGCAGTACTTC. Translated: CASSVLRDRHYEQYF.

The chain carries TRBV9 and TRBJ2-7, with D perhaps matching TRBD1 (5 bases). The germline V and J ends were trimmed by 3 bases and 4 bases, with 17 bases remaining between them. There are 15 residues in the CDR3. Germline CDR1 reads SGDLS; CDR2 reads YYNGEE. The CDR3 coding sequence is TGTGCCAGCAGCGCCGAGGCAGGGTTACAGTACGAGCAGTACTTC. Translated: CASSAEAGLQYEQYF.

This clone has only a few counts. V is TRBV27 and J is TRBJ2-7; 8 positions agree with TRBD1. Germline CDR1 and CDR2: MNHEY and SMNVEV (reference sequence). CDR3 length: 15 residues. After removal of 3 bases from V and 5 bases from J, the junction contained 9 bases not matched to a gene. The CDR3 is CASSLYGQGLDEQYF. The DNA of the CDR3 is TGTGCCAGCAGTTTGTATGGACAGGGTTTAGACGAGCAGTACTTC.

V and J are TRBV10-2 and TRBJ2-3, with D hard to call. CDR3 size: 15 residues. V lost 3 bases and J lost 2, with 12 bases in between. CDR1 and CDR2 (germline): WSHSY, SAAADI. This chain's CDR3 is CASSDTVLSTDTQYF. As DNA, the CDR3 is TGCGCCAGCAGTGACACAGTTTTATCCACAGATACGCAGTATTTT.

About this clone itself: The identical CDR3 is also encoded by other nucleotide sequences in the sample. The chain carries TRBV19 and TRBJ2-1; TRBD2 matches at 11 bases. CDR1 LNHDA and CDR2 SQIVND come from the germline V gene (reference sequence). Trimming removed 5 bases from V and 0 bases from J; junction bases left unmatched: 3. CDR3 length: 16 amino acids. CDR3 nucleotide sequence: TGTGCCAGTAGTCGTACTAGCGGGAGCTCCTACAATGAGCAGTTCTTC. This codes for CASSRTSGSSYNEQFF. The whole variable domain, filled in from reference TRBV19 and TRBJ2-1, reads DGGITQSPKYLFRKEGQNVTLSCEQNLNHDAMYWYRQDPGQGLRLIYYSQIVNDFQKGDIAEGYSVSREKKESFPLTVTSAQKNPTAFYLCASSRTSGSSYNEQFFGPGTRLTVL.

This clone was observed a few times. The chain uses TRBV5-4 and TRBJ1-2; D is undetermined. The germline V and J ends were trimmed by 0 bases and 7 bases, with 7 bases remaining between them. From germline, CDR1 is SGHNT and CDR2 YYREEE (reference sequence). This CDR3 has 12 amino acids. As DNA, the CDR3 is TGTGCCAGCAGCTTGGGAGGGCGTGGCTACACCTTC. Its protein is CASSLGGRGYTF. The variable domain in full, with the rest retrieved from reference TRBV5-4 and TRBJ1-2, is ETGVTQSPTHLIKTRGQQVTLRCSSQSGHNTVSWYQQALGQGPQFIFQYYREEENGRGNFPPRFSGLQFPNYSSELNVNALELDDSALYLCASSLGGRGYTFGSGTRLTVV.

V gene TRBV5-5 combines with J gene TRBJ2-1; no clear D. V was clipped by 0 bases and J by 8 bases, with 12 bases between them. This CDR3 has 14 amino acids. Germline V CDR1 and CDR2: SGHKS, YYEKEE (reference sequence). Here the CDR3 DNA reads TGTGCCAGCAGCTTGGCTTTCAGCGTCTATGAGCAGTTCTTC. It translates to CASSLAFSVYEQFF.

V is TRBV28 and J is TRBJ2-1; 10 bases are a match to TRBD2. This CDR3 contains 16 residues. Germline CDR1 MDHEN, CDR2 SYDVKM. Germline trimming cut 6 bases from V and 6 bases from J; bases unmatched to any gene: 11. The CDR3 DNA reads TGTGCCAGCAGCTTTCCCGTAGCGGGAGGAGGCAATGAGCAGTTCTTC. It codes for CASSFPVAGGGNEQFF. Using reference TRBV28 and TRBJ2-1 for the parts outside the CDR3, the full variable domain is DVKVTQSSRYLVKRTGEKVFLECVQDMDHENMFWYRQDPGLGLRLIYFSYDVKMKEKGDIPEGYSVSREKKERFSLILESASTNQTSMYLCASSFPVAGGGNEQFFGPGTRLTVL.

The chain combines TRBV5-1 with TRBJ2-2; 11 nucleotides match TRBD2. The germline V gene has CDR1 SGHRS and CDR2 YFSETQ. This CDR3 spans 20 amino acids. V shed 4 bases and J 8 bases; nucleotides not matched to a gene: 22. The CDR3 sequence is CASSLEPGLAAQKDAGELFF. CDR3 in DNA: TGCGCCAGCAGCCTGGAACCGGGACTAGCGGCACAGAAAGACGCAGGGGAGCTGTTTTTT.

This chain links TRBV19 with TRBJ2-3; TRBD1 agrees at 11 bases. CDR3 length: 17 residues. The V gene end was trimmed by 5 bases and the J gene end by 1 base; junction bases not matched to a gene: 8. Per the germline V gene, CDR1 is LNHDA and CDR2 is SQIVND (reference sequence). The CDR3 nucleotides are TGTGCCAGTAGTGCGCGAGGGACAGGGGGGGGCACAGATACGCAGTATTTT. It yields the protein CASSARGTGGGTDTQYF. The full variable domain, completed using reference TRBV19 and TRBJ2-3, is DGGITQSPKYLFRKEGQNVTLSCEQNLNHDAMYWYRQDPGQGLRLIYYSQIVNDFQKGDIAEGYSVSREKKESFPLTVTSAQKNPTAFYLCASSARGTGGGTDTQYFGPGTRLTVL.

The CDR3 DNA follows: TGTGCCAGCAGTTACCTCCAGGTGGCCAACTATGGCTACACCTTC. Amino acids: CASSYLQVANYGYTF. This chain uses TRBV6-6 with TRBJ1-2, with unresolved D. Trimming stripped 2 bases from V and 2 bases from J, with 12 bases between. Per germline, CDR1 MNHNY and CDR2 SVGAGI (reference sequence). The CDR3 consists of 15 residues.

V gene TRBV7-9 combines with J gene TRBJ2-1; 8 bases map to TRBD2. Germline loops: CDR1 SEHNR, CDR2 FQNEAQ (reference sequence). The V segment lost 6 bases and the J segment 2 bases; nucleotides outside the gene matches: 6. This CDR3 comprises 15 residues. This CDR3 is CASRESGGAYNEQFF. The DNA for the CDR3 is TGTGCCAGCAGAGAGTCGGGGGGGGCCTACAATGAGCAGTTCTTC.

The sample holds one count of this clone. V is TRBV11-2 and J is TRBJ2-7; tentative D call: TRBD2 (6 bases). The CDR3 has 16 amino acids. V lost 5 bases and J lost 1, with 18 bases in between. Germline CDR1 is SGHAT and CDR2 is FQNNGV. In DNA, the CDR3 is TGTGCCAGCAGCCCGAGGGAGCGGGCGAAATCCTACGAGCAGTACTTC. This translates into CASSPRERAKSYEQYF.

The chain uses TRBV5-4 and TRBJ1-2; 7 bases line up with TRBD1. Germline CDR1 SGHNT, CDR2 YYREEE (reference sequence). This CDR3 contains 14 residues. Unmatched junction bases numbered 7, after V lost 5 bases and J lost 3 bases. The chain's CDR3 is CASRLQQGDYGYTF. As DNA, the CDR3 is TGTGCCAGCAGGTTACAGCAGGGGGACTATGGCTACACCTTC. Complete variable domain (other parts from reference TRBV5-4 and TRBJ1-2): ETGVTQSPTHLIKTRGQQVTLRCSSQSGHNTVSWYQQALGQGPQFIFQYYREEENGRGNFPPRFSGLQFPNYSSELNVNALELDDSALYLCASRLQQGDYGYTFGSGTRLTVV.

This clone appeared once. J is TRBJ2-7 and V is TRBV6-5; possibly TRBD2 for D (5 bases). This CDR3 region has 15 residues. Germline CDR1 and CDR2: MNHEY and SVGAGI. V was cut by 6 bases and J by 1 base, with 16 bases left in between. This chain's CDR3 is CASRRAKMWSYEQYF. In DNA form, the CDR3 reads TGTGCCAGCAGGCGGGCCAAAATGTGGTCCTACGAGCAGTACTTC.